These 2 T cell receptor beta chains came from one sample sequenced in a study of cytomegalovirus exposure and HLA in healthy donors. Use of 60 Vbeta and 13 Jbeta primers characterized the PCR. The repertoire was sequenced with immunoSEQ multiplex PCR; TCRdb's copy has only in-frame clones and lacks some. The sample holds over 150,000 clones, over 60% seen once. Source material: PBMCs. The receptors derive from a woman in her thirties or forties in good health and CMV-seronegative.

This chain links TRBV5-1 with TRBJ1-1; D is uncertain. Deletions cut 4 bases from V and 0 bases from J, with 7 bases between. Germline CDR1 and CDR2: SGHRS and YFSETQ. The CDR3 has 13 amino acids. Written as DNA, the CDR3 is TGCGCCAGCAGCGCGAGATTGAACACTGAAGCTTTCTTT. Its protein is CASSARLNTEAFF.

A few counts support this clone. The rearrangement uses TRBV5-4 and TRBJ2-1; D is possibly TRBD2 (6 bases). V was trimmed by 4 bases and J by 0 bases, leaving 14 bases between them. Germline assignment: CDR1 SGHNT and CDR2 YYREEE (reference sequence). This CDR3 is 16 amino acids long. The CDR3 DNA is TGTGCCAGCAGCGAAGGGACTTCCTTCTCCTACAATGAGCAGTTCTTC. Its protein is CASSEGTSFSYNEQFF.